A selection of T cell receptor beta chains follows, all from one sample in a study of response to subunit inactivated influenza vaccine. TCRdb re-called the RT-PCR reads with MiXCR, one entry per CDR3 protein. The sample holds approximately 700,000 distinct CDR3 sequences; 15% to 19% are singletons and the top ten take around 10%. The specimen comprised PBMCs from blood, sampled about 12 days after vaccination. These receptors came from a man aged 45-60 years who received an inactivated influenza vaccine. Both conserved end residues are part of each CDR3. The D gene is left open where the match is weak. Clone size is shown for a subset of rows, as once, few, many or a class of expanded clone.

DNA: TGCAGCGTTGTAGGGGGGCCCATGAACACTGAAGCTTTCTTT
CDR3: CSVVGGPMNTEAFF
V: TRBV29-1
J: TRBJ1-1
D: -
size: few

DNA: TGCAGCGTTGAAAGGGCAGGGGTAGGAAACACCGGGGAGCTGTTTTTT
CDR3: CSVERAGVGNTGELFF
V: TRBV29-1
J: TRBJ2-2
D: -
size: few

DNA: TGTGCCATCAGTGAAGGGACTAGACCCTACGAGCAGTACTTC
CDR3: CAISEGTRPYEQYF
V: TRBV10-3
J: TRBJ2-7
D: TRBD2
size: few

DNA: TGTGCCAGCACCCGACAGGCTACCCAAGAGACCCAGTACTTC
CDR3: CASTRQATQETQYF
V: TRBV28
J: TRBJ2-5
D: -
size: -

DNA: TGTGCCAGCAGCCCGCAGGGAAGGTCCGGGGAGCTGTTTTTT
CDR3: CASSPQGRSGELFF
V: TRBV3-1
J: TRBJ2-2
D: -
size: -

DNA: TGTGCCAGCAGCTTAGTGAGCGGGAGGGTAACCGGGGAGCTGTTTTTT
CDR3: CASSLVSGRVTGELFF
V: TRBV7-2
J: TRBJ2-2
D: TRBD2
size: few

DNA: TGCAGTGCTAGGGCGGTGCTGATGAACAATGAGCAGTTCTTC
CDR3: CSARAVLMNNEQFF
V: TRBV20-1
J: TRBJ2-1
D: -
size: few

DNA: TGCAGTGCTAGTGGGCTAGCGGGGAGGGTTAGAATCCACGAGCAGTACTTC
CDR3: CSASGLAGRVRIHEQYF
V: TRBV20-1
J: TRBJ2-7
D: TRBD2
size: few

DNA: TGCGCCAGCGGGACAGGGTTGTCTAGAGAGACCCAGTACTTC
CDR3: CASGTGLSRETQYF
V: TRBV10-1
J: TRBJ2-5
D: TRBD1
size: few

DNA: TGTGCCAGCAGCAAACAGGGAGGTGGTGAAAAACTGTTTTTT
CDR3: CASSKQGGGEKLFF
V: TRBV4-2
J: TRBJ1-4
D: -
size: -

DNA: TGTGCCAGCAGCCAGGGGGGGCGAGCCTTCGGGGAGCAGTTCTTC
CDR3: CASSQGGRAFGEQFF
V: TRBV3-1
J: TRBJ2-1
D: -
size: many

DNA: TGTGCCAGCAGCTCCCGGGGACAGGGGATAGATACGCAGTATTTT
CDR3: CASSSRGQGIDTQYF
V: TRBV11-2
J: TRBJ2-3
D: TRBD1
size: -

DNA: TGTGCCAGCAGCCAAGTAACAGGGGGCAAAGATACGCAGTATTTT
CDR3: CASSQVTGGKDTQYF
V: TRBV4-2
J: TRBJ2-3
D: TRBD1
size: -

DNA: TGTGCCAGCAGTGAAAGGGGACTAGCGCAAAGCTCCTACAATGAGCAGTTCTTC
CDR3: CASSERGLAQSSYNEQFF
V: TRBV6-1
J: TRBJ2-1
D: TRBD2
size: -

DNA: TGTGCCAGCAGCGTTACATGGATCGCTATCGATGAGCAGTTCTTC
CDR3: CASSVTWIAIDEQFF
V: TRBV7-2
J: TRBJ2-1
D: -
size: -

DNA: TGTGCCAGCAGTTTAAGCGGGAGCTATGAGCAGTTCTTC
CDR3: CASSLSGSYEQFF
V: TRBV12-3/TRBV12-4
J: TRBJ2-1
D: TRBD2
size: many

DNA: TGTGCCACCAGTGACCCCGGGTCGAGGGGAGAGACCCAGTACTTC
CDR3: CATSDPGSRGETQYF
V: TRBV24-1
J: TRBJ2-5
D: -
size: few

DNA: TGTGCCAGTAGTCCGGGACAGCAAGTTGAAGCTTTCTTT
CDR3: CASSPGQQVEAFF
V: TRBV19
J: TRBJ1-1
D: TRBD1
size: few

DNA: TGTGCCAGCAGCTTAGGAACCGCAGGGCTCAATTCACCCCTCCACTTT
CDR3: CASSLGTAGLNSPLHF
V: TRBV7-9
J: TRBJ1-6
D: -
size: few

DNA: TGTGCCATCAGTGCCAGGGACAGGGGGACAGATACGCAGTATTTT
CDR3: CAISARDRGTDTQYF
V: TRBV10-3
J: TRBJ2-3
D: TRBD1
size: few

DNA: TGTGCCAGCAGCGGCTCCGGGACGCCTTACAATGAGCAGTTCTTC
CDR3: CASSGSGTPYNEQFF
V: TRBV7-9
J: TRBJ2-1
D: -
size: few

DNA: TGTGCCAGCAGCAGAAGCGGGAGTTACGAGACCCAGTACTTC
CDR3: CASSRSGSYETQYF
V: TRBV9
J: TRBJ2-5
D: TRBD2
size: few

DNA: TGTGCCACCAGTGGGCTCAGCTACAATGAGCAGTTCTTC
CDR3: CATSGLSYNEQFF
V: TRBV24-1
J: TRBJ2-1
D: -
size: few

DNA: TGCGCCAGCAGCCAAGATCCGAGCTTTGGAAACACCATATATTTT
CDR3: CASSQDPSFGNTIYF
V: TRBV4-1
J: TRBJ1-3
D: -
size: -

DNA: TGTGCCAGCAGTTCACCGGGACAACTCATGAACACTGAAGCTTTCTTT
CDR3: CASSSPGQLMNTEAFF
V: TRBV12-3/TRBV12-4
J: TRBJ1-1
D: -
size: -

DNA: TGCGCCAGCAGCTTGGATGGGGGCGGCGGCCAAGAGACCCAGTACTTC
CDR3: CASSLDGGGGQETQYF
V: TRBV5-1
J: TRBJ2-5
D: -
size: many

DNA: TGCAGTGCTAGAGATCCGGCAGGGAACTACGAGCAGTACTTC
CDR3: CSARDPAGNYEQYF
V: TRBV20-1
J: TRBJ2-7
D: -
size: few

DNA: TGTGCCAGCAGGTTCTACGGCTACGAGCAGTACTTC
CDR3: CASRFYGYEQYF
V: TRBV11-2
J: TRBJ2-7
D: -
size: -

DNA: TGCAGTGCTAGCAGGACTAGCGGGAGAGATACGCAGTATTTT
CDR3: CSASRTSGRDTQYF
V: TRBV20-1
J: TRBJ2-3
D: TRBD2
size: few

DNA: TGTGCCTGGAGTGTGATAGGGGGAAGGAACACTGAAGCTTTCTTT
CDR3: CAWSVIGGRNTEAFF
V: TRBV30
J: TRBJ1-1
D: -
size: few

DNA: TGTGCCAGCAGCCAAGATGTGATTGGGGCGCGTCGCAATCAGCCCCAGCATTTT
CDR3: CASSQDVIGARRNQPQHF
V: TRBV4-2
J: TRBJ1-5
D: -
size: -

DNA: TGTGCCAGCAGCGCACTACCGGGCAGAAACACTGAAGCTTTCTTT
CDR3: CASSALPGRNTEAFF
V: TRBV9
J: TRBJ1-1
D: -
size: few

DNA: TGTGCCAGCAGTTCAACTCGGGGGACCCAGTACTTC
CDR3: CASSSTRGTQYF
V: TRBV12-3/TRBV12-4
J: TRBJ2-5
D: -
size: -